Presented here are 32 T cell receptor beta chains from one specimen sequenced in a study of identical twins. TCRdb reanalysed the 5' RACE reads using MiXCR and keeps one entry per CDR3 protein. The table has roughly 1.6 million distinct CDR3 sequences, around 29% seen once; the top ten hold about 0.3%. What was sequenced was cord blood. The receptors were gathered from a newborn girl in good health.

This rearrangement joins TRBV7-9 to TRBJ1-6; the D is unclear. V was shortened by 5 bases and J by 7 bases, with 15 bases between the two germline ends. This CDR3 spans 15 amino acids. The germline V gene has CDR1 SEHNR and CDR2 FQNEAQ (reference sequence). The CDR3 protein is CASSPQRELNSPLHF. The CDR3 DNA is TGTGCCAGCAGCCCTCAGAGGGAACTAAATTCACCCCTCCACTTT.

Only a few counts were recorded for this clonotype. The V and J genes are TRBV28 and TRBJ2-5; 11 bases map to TRBD2. The CDR3 totals 17 residues. Trimming at V came to 3 bases and at J to 4 bases, leaving 10 bases not matched to a gene. Germline CDR1 is MDHEN and CDR2 is SYDVKM. The CDR3 spells CASSFPLTSGNTETQYF. The CDR3 DNA is TGTGCCAGCAGTTTCCCTTTGACTAGCGGGAATACAGAGACCCAGTACTTC.

This clonotype has only one observation. The rearrangement uses TRBV6-6 and TRBJ1-2; D possibly corresponds to TRBD1 (5 bases). Per germline, CDR1 MNHNY and CDR2 SVGAGI (reference sequence). V lost 9 bases, J lost 7 bases, and 24 bases lay in between. This CDR3 comprises 15 residues. Here the CDR3 DNA reads TGTGCCAGTCATCCGAGGGGTGGTGGGGCCTCTGGCTACACCTTC. Translating gives CASHPRGGGASGYTF.

The gene calls are TRBV18 and TRBJ2-1; 7 bases agree with TRBD1. Germline V gene sequence: CDR1 KGHSH, CDR2 LQKENI. V shed 5 bases, J shed 1 base, and the junction held 5 bases outside the gene matches. The CDR3 has 15 residues. The CDR3 region is CASSNGQESYNEQFF. Here the CDR3 DNA reads TGTGCCAGCTCAAACGGACAGGAATCCTACAATGAGCAGTTCTTC. Full variable domain (outside the CDR3, taken from reference TRBV18 and TRBJ2-1): NAGVMQNPRHLVRRRGQEARLRCSPMKGHSHVYWYRQLPEEGLKFMVYLQKENIIDESGMPKERFSAEFPKEGPSILRIQQVVRGDSAAYFCASSNGQESYNEQFFGPGTRLTVL.

V gene TRBV7-8 combines with J gene TRBJ1-2; D gene unclear. The V end lost 0 bases, the J end lost 7 bases, and 12 bases lay between the germline ends. The CDR3 runs to 14 residues. The germline V gene has CDR1 SGHVS and CDR2 FQNEAQ. CDR3 DNA sequence: TGTGCCAGCAGCTTAGCTGGAGGCTGGGGTGGCTACACCTTC. Translating it yields CASSLAGGWGGYTF.

The gene calls are TRBV10-2 and TRBJ1-2; D remains ambiguous. This CDR3 has 15 residues. Germline CDR1 WSHSY, CDR2 SAAADI. With 2 bases removed from V and 3 bases from J, the gap between germline ends came to 13 bases. CDR3 nucleotides: TGCGCCAGCAGTGAGATTCCCAGACCTGACTATGGCTACACCTTC. Protein sequence: CASSEIPRPDYGYTF.

The J gene is TRBJ2-1, the V gene TRBV12-3 or TRBV12-4, with TRBD1 identical over 11 bases. Matching the DNA end better, TRBJ2-7 makes the J call doubtful. This CDR3 has 16 amino acids. The CDR3 is CASSLARTGGAGEQYF. The CDR3 nucleotides are TGTGCCAGCAGTTTAGCCCGGACAGGGGGCGCGGGGGAGCAGTACTTC.

This clonotype was counted between two and nine times. The chain uses TRBV7-9 and TRBJ1-4; D is possibly TRBD1 (5 bases). The V and J ends lost 6 bases and 4 bases respectively, with 12 bases between them. There are 14 residues in the CDR3. From germline, CDR1 is SEHNR and CDR2 FQNEAQ (reference sequence). The CDR3 DNA sequence: TGTGCCAGCAGTTGGACAAGCTATAATGAAAAACTGTTTTTT. It encodes CASSWTSYNEKLFF.

This clonotype was seen a few times. The rearrangement links TRBV29-1 to TRBJ1-2; D perhaps matches TRBD1 (5 bases). Germline V gives CDR1 SQVTM, CDR2 ANQGSEA. Trimming cost V 7 bases and J 0 bases, with 12 bases left between them. The CDR3 consists of 13 residues. The CDR3 loop reads CSALDSSNYGYTF. The CDR3 nucleotides read TGCAGCGCCCTAGACAGTTCTAACTATGGCTACACCTTC. Drawing the rest from reference TRBV29-1 and TRBJ1-2, the complete variable domain is SAVISQKPSRDICQRGTSLTIQCQVDSQVTMMFWYRQQPGQSLTLIATANQGSEATYESGFVIDKFPISRPNLTFSTLTVSNMSPEDSSIYLCSALDSSNYGYTFGSGTRLTVV.

This clonotype occurred a few times. The chain couples TRBV12-3 or TRBV12-4 to TRBJ2-5, with TRBD2 matching 10 bases. The CDR3 covers 16 residues. J was trimmed by 2 bases and V by 6 bases; bases with no gene match: 9. This chain's CDR3 is CASSPVLAGVQETQYF. CDR3 nucleotide sequence: TGTGCCAGCAGCCCTGTCCTAGCGGGAGTTCAAGAGACCCAGTACTTC.

In this sample, this clonotype turned up a few times. V and J are TRBV25-1 and TRBJ2-7; D ambiguous. Deletions cut 0 bases from V and 4 bases from J, with 4 bases between. Germline values: CDR1 MGHDK, CDR2 SYGVNS. The CDR3 length is 12 residues. The CDR3 here is CASSEYFYEQYF. The CDR3 DNA follows: TGTGCCAGCAGTGAATATTTTTACGAGCAGTACTTC.

This clonotype was counted between two and nine times. This chain uses TRBV12-3 or TRBV12-4 with TRBJ1-1, with D perhaps TRBD1 (5 bases). The V and J ends lost 2 bases and 3 bases respectively, with 7 bases between them. The length of the CDR3 is 13 residues. CDR3 DNA sequence: TGTGCCAGCAGTTTATGGGGGTACACTGAAGCTTTCTTT. This translates into CASSLWGYTEAFF.

The V and J genes are TRBV25-1 and TRBJ2-6; D possibly corresponds to TRBD2 (5 bases). Germline V gene lookup returns CDR1 MGHDK and CDR2 SYGVNS. V dropped 6 bases and J dropped 0 bases, with 12 bases sitting between them. This CDR3 comprises 16 residues. CDR3 DNA sequence: TGTGCCAGCAGGGAGGCAACAAGCTCTGGGGCCAACGTCCTGACTTTC. The encoded protein is CASREATSSGANVLTF. The complete variable domain, with remaining parts taken from reference TRBV25-1 and TRBJ2-6, reads EADIYQTPRYLVIGTGKKITLECSQTMGHDKMYWYQQDPGMELHLIHYSYGVNSTEKGDLSSESTVSRIRTEHFPLTLESARPSHTSQYLCASREATSSGANVLTFGAGSRLTVL.

The chain links TRBV20-1 to TRBJ1-1; TRBD1 might be the D (6 bases). The germline V gene encodes CDR1 DFQATT and CDR2 SNEGSKA (reference sequence). The CDR3 runs to 12 residues. V was shortened by 6 bases and J by 4 bases, with 12 bases between the two germline ends. CDR3 DNA sequence: TGCAGTGCGCCCCAGGGGAGCACTGAAGCTTTCTTT. This gives the protein CSAPQGSTEAFF.

This chain connects TRBV29-1 to TRBJ1-1, with D unclear. The CDR3 extends over 11 amino acids. V dropped 8 bases and J dropped 1 base, with 8 bases sitting between them. Germline values: CDR1 SQVTM, CDR2 ANQGSEA. The CDR3 here is CSLRQNTEAFF. CDR3 nucleotide sequence: TGCAGCTTACGACAGAACACTGAAGCTTTCTTT. The full variable domain, with the rest looked up from reference TRBV29-1 and TRBJ1-1, is SAVISQKPSRDICQRGTSLTIQCQVDSQVTMMFWYRQQPGQSLTLIATANQGSEATYESGFVIDKFPISRPNLTFSTLTVSNMSPEDSSIYLCSLRQNTEAFFGQGTRLTVV.

This clonotype was detected ten times or more. This sequence joins TRBV12-3 or TRBV12-4 and TRBJ1-6; no clear D gene. Trimming left V 1 base short and J 4 bases short, with 2 bases between. This CDR3 contains 13 residues. The DNA of the CDR3 is TGTGCCAGCAGTTTAGGGTATAATTCACCCCTCCACTTT. Protein product: CASSLGYNSPLHF.

This clonotype was seen more than once but under ten times. This chain uses TRBV12-3 or TRBV12-4 with TRBJ2-3; D is undetermined. With 6 bases removed from V and 0 bases from J, the gap between germline ends came to 13 bases. The CDR3 covers 15 residues. In DNA form, the CDR3 reads TGTGCCAGCAGCTACTTCTCGCGCAGCACAGATACGCAGTATTTT. This gives the protein CASSYFSRSTDTQYF.

The CDR3 reads CSALRRTYNEQYF. In DNA form, the CDR3 reads TGCAGTGCTCTTCGCAGGACCTACAATGAGCAGTACTTC. This sequence joins TRBV20-1 and TRBJ2-7; the D is unclear. The V end lost 5 bases, the J end lost 7 bases, and 18 bases lay between the germline ends. The CDR3 loop spans 13 amino acids. Germline CDR1 and CDR2: DFQATT and SNEGSKA (reference sequence).

J is TRBJ2-3 and V is TRBV9; the D is unclear. The germline V gene has CDR1 SGDLS and CDR2 YYNGEE. Trimming left V 0 bases short and J 0 bases short, with 8 bases between. The CDR3 totals 15 residues. CDR3 protein: CASSVGRKSTDTQYF. The CDR3 nucleotides are TGTGCCAGCAGCGTAGGACGGAAAAGCACAGATACGCAGTATTTT.

This clonotype has at least ten counts. The rearrangement joins TRBV20-1 to TRBJ1-4; 8 nucleotides match TRBD1. This CDR3 region has 13 residues. Germline values: CDR1 DFQATT, CDR2 SNEGSKA (reference sequence). V shed 6 bases and J 8 bases; nucleotides not matched to a gene: 8. The DNA for the CDR3 is TGCAGTGCACGTCAGGGGGCGCGCGAAAAACTGTTTTTT. It translates to CSARQGAREKLFF.

The chain links TRBV4-2 to TRBJ2-3; 10 bases are a match to TRBD2. Germline CDR1 reads LGHNA; CDR2 reads YNFKEQ. J gave up 5 bases and V 0 bases, and 2 bases lay outside the gene matches. This CDR3 is built from 15 residues. The CDR3 sequence is CASSQDKREGDTQYF. In nucleotides, the CDR3 is TGTGCCAGCAGCCAAGATAAGCGGGAGGGAGATACGCAGTATTTT.

This clonotype has more than one count but fewer than ten. The V gene is TRBV20-1, the J gene TRBJ2-3; TRBD2 agrees at 10 bases. CDR3 length: 13 residues. The germline V gene has CDR1 DFQATT and CDR2 SNEGSKA (reference sequence). CDR3 amino acids: CSSSGRVPDTQYF. The CDR3 DNA sequence: TGCAGCTCCAGCGGGAGGGTCCCAGATACGCAGTATTTT.

This clonotype was found many times. One junction end does not reproduce the germline sequence, and a read error may be involved. The chain has TRBV5-1 and TRBJ1-2; possibly TRBD1 for D (6 bases). The CDR3 extends over 13 amino acids. Germline V CDR1 and CDR2: SGHRS, YFSETQ. The CDR3 region has the DNA TGTGCCAGCAGCTTGGTAACAGGGTATGGCTACACCTTC. Translated, it gives CASSLVTGYGYTF.

This clonotype was detected only a few times. The V gene is TRBV27, the J gene TRBJ2-2, with 12 positions matching TRBD2. With V trimmed by 6 bases and J by 5 bases, 10 bases remained unmatched. This CDR3 has 17 residues. Germline V gives CDR1 MNHEY, CDR2 SMNVEV (reference sequence). CDR3: CASSLRLAGVRTGELFF. In nucleotides, the CDR3 is TGTGCCAGCAGCCTGCGACTAGCGGGAGTCAGGACCGGGGAGCTGTTTTTT.

This clonotype has more than one count but fewer than ten. The chain recombines TRBV4-2 with TRBJ2-1; 11 bases are a match to TRBD2. Germline V gene data show CDR1 as LGHNA and CDR2 as YNFKEQ. Losses at the gene ends were 3 bases for V and 5 bases for J; bases not matched to a gene: 6. The CDR3 spans 16 residues. The CDR3 reads CASSQGPGLADNEQFF. In nucleotides, the CDR3 is TGTGCCAGCAGCCAGGGACCGGGACTAGCGGACAATGAGCAGTTCTTC.

This chain links TRBV11-3 with TRBJ2-4; D call uncertain. The J call could be wrong; TRBJ2-7 is a better fit for the DNA end. The germline gives CDR1 SGHNT, CDR2 YENEEA. There are 13 residues in the CDR3. Written as DNA, the CDR3 is TGTGCCAGCAGCTTAGATCAGGCCTACGAGCAGTACTTC. As protein: CASSLDQAYEQYF.

There are a few counts of this clonotype. This chain uses TRBV5-6 with TRBJ2-4; D call uncertain. This CDR3 contains 14 residues. V lost 2 bases and J 0 bases, leaving 6 bases between the germline ends. Germline CDR1 is SGHDT and CDR2 is YYEEEE. The DNA for the CDR3 is TGTGCCAGCAGCTTCTGGCAAGCCAAAAACATTCAGTACTTC. It codes for CASSFWQAKNIQYF.

The V gene is TRBV12-3 or TRBV12-4, the J gene TRBJ1-1; D unresolved. This CDR3 contains 15 residues. Between the trimmed V and J ends, which lost 2 bases and 0 bases, there was a span of 10 bases. CDR3 sequence (DNA): TGTGCCAGCAGTTTACCAGGAACCATGAACACTGAAGCTTTCTTT. It is translated as CASSLPGTMNTEAFF.

This CDR3 reads CASSRDRDYSPLHF. The DNA of the CDR3 is TGTGCCAGCAGTCGTGACAGGGATTATTCACCCCTCCACTTT. The V call is TRBV12-3 or TRBV12-4, the J call TRBJ1-6; 7 bases are shared with TRBD1. The CDR3 consists of 14 residues. V dropped 5 bases and J dropped 8; count of bases not matched to a gene: 6.

This clonotype was seen only a few times. This may be a read error, as it is one base from a much larger clone. The genes are TRBV6-5 and TRBJ2-7, with unresolved D. The germline V gene encodes CDR1 MNHEY and CDR2 SVGAGI. The CDR3 totals 12 residues. The CDR3 is CASSDSYNEQYF. DNA of the CDR3: TGTGCCAGCAGTGACTCCTACAATGAGCAGTACTTC.

V is TRBV20-1 and J is TRBJ2-7; the D gene could be TRBD1 or TRBD2 (5 bases each). The J call may be mistaken, given a closer DNA end match to TRBJ2-4. Germline lookup yields CDR1 DFQATT and CDR2 SNEGSKA (reference sequence). This CDR3 comprises 16 residues. This chain's CDR3 is CSATPSDRWGRNIQYF. The DNA for the CDR3 is TGCAGTGCTACCCCATCCGACCGTTGGGGGAGAAACATTCAGTACTTC.

The rearrangement uses TRBV25-1 and TRBJ1-2, with D tentatively TRBD1 (5 bases). V was shortened by 9 bases and J by 7 bases, with 9 bases between the two germline ends. In germline, CDR1 is MGHDK, CDR2 SYGVNS. The CDR3 length is 10 residues. The CDR3 is CASEGFGYTF. The CDR3 nucleotides are TGTGCCAGTGAGGGGTTTGGCTACACCTTC.